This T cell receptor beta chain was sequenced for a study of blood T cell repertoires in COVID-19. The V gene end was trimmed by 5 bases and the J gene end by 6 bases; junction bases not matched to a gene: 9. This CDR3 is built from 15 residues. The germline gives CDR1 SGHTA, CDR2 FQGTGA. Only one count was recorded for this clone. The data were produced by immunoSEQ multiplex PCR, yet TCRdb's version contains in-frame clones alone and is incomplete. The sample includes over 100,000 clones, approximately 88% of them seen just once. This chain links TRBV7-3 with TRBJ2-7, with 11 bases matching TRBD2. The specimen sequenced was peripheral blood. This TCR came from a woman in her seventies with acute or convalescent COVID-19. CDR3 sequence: CASSNSGGAGGEQYF. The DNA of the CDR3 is TGTGCCAGCAGCAATAGCGGGGGGGCCGGCGGCGAGCAGTACTTC.